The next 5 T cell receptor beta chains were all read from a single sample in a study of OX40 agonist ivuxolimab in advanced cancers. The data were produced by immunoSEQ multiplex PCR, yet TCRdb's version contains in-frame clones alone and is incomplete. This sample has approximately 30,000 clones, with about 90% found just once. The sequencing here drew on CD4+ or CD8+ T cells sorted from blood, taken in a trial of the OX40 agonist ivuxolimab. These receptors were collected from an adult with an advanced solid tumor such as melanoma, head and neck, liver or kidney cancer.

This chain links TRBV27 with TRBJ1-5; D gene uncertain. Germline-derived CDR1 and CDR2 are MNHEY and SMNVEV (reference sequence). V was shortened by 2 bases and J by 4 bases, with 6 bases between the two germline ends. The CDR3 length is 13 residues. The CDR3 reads CASSLGSNQPQHF. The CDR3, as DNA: TGTGCCAGCAGTTTAGGTTCGAATCAGCCCCAGCATTTT.

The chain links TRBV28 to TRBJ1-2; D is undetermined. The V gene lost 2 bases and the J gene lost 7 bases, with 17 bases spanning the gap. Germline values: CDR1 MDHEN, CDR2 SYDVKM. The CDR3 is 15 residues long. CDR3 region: CASSLAFGSAGGYTF. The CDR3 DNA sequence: TGTGCCAGCAGTTTAGCATTCGGGTCTGCGGGTGGCTACACCTTC.

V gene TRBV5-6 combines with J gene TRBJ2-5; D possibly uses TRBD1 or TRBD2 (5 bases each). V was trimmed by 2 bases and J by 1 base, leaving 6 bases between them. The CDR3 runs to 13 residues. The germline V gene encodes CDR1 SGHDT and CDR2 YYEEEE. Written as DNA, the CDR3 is TGTGCCAGCAGCTTTGGGGGCCAAGAGACCCAGTACTTC. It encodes CASSFGGQETQYF.

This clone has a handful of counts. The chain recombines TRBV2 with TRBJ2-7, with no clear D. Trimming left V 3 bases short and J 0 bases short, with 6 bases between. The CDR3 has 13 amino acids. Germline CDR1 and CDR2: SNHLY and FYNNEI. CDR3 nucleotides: TGTGCCAGCAGTGATACCACCTCCTACGAGCAGTACTTC. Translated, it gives CASSDTTSYEQYF.

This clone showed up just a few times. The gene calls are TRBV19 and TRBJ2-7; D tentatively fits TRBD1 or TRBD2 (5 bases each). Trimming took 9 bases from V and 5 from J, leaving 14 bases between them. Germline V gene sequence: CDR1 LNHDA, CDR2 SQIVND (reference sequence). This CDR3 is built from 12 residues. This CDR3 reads CASLGPLHEQYF. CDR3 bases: TGTGCCAGCCTGGGACCGCTCCACGAGCAGTACTTC.